The 20 T cell receptor beta chains reported below all come from one sample, sequenced in a study of cytomegalovirus exposure and HLA in healthy donors. Using immunoSEQ multiplex PCR, the repertoire was profiled, and TCRdb retains in-frame clones only, with some absent. The table has some 130,000 clones, 82% seen once. The sample taken for sequencing was PBMCs. These receptors came from a young man in good health and CMV-seropositive.

The gene calls are TRBV7-2 and TRBJ1-2, with 7 nucleotides matching TRBD1. Trimming cost V 5 bases and J 4 bases; bases outside gene matches: 7. The CDR3 consists of 14 residues. Germline V gives CDR1 SGHTA, CDR2 FQGNSA. The CDR3 reads CASSISTGAYGYTF. The CDR3 DNA sequence: TGTGCCAGCAGCATAAGTACAGGGGCCTATGGCTACACCTTC.

This clone was found a few times. The V gene is TRBV2, the J gene TRBJ2-7, with 7 bases fitting TRBD1. CDR1 SNHLY and CDR2 FYNNEI come from the germline V gene. Trimming took 4 bases from V and 5 from J; bases not matched to a gene: 5. The CDR3 consists of 13 residues. In DNA form, the CDR3 reads TGTGCCAGCAGTGGAGGACAGGCCCACGAGCAGTACTTC. It yields the protein CASSGGQAHEQYF.

The chain has TRBV7-6 and TRBJ2-5; a possible D gene is TRBD2 (5 bases). Germline V CDR1 and CDR2: SGHVS, FNYEAQ. V lost 0 bases to trimming and J lost 5 bases, with 13 bases between them. The CDR3 contains 15 residues. CDR3 in DNA: TGTGCCAGCAGCTTAGCGCCAGAGGGCTGGGAGACCCAGTACTTC. Its translation: CASSLAPEGWETQYF.

The J gene is TRBJ2-7, the V gene TRBV7-8; a weak D match, TRBD1 (6 bases). The V gene's germline CDR1 is SGHVS and CDR2 FQNEAQ. V was pared by 3 bases and J by 7 bases, with 10 bases between. The length of the CDR3 is 12 residues. The CDR3 region has the DNA TGTGCCAGCAGCTTCGCCGGGACAGAGCAGTACTTC. Protein product: CASSFAGTEQYF. Supplemented by reference TRBV7-8 and TRBJ2-7, the full variable domain reads GAGVSQSPRYKVAKRGQDVALRCDPISGHVSLFWYQQALGQGPEFLTYFQNEAQLDKSGLPSDRFFAERPEGSVSTLKIQRTQQEDSAVYLCASSFAGTEQYFGPGTRLTVT.

The rearrangement joins TRBV5-1 to TRBJ2-5; TRBD1 matches 10 bases. The V gene's germline CDR1 is SGHRS and CDR2 YFSETQ. With 3 bases clipped from V and 5 bases from J, the junction kept 1 base outside the gene matches. The CDR3 extends over 13 amino acids. The CDR3 spells CASSSGQGETQYF. The CDR3 coding sequence is TGCGCCAGCAGCTCGGGACAGGGGGAGACCCAGTACTTC.

The chain is built from TRBV9 and TRBJ2-3; D remains ambiguous. CDR3 length: 13 residues. Germline CDR1 reads SGDLS; CDR2 reads YYNGEE. The ends were cut back, 1 base at V and 0 bases at J, with 3 bases in the middle. The chain's CDR3 is CASSVLSTDTQYF. DNA of the CDR3: TGTGCCAGCAGCGTACTAAGCACAGATACGCAGTATTTT.

This clone was observed a few times. This chain links TRBV11-2 with TRBJ2-7; D not certain. The germline CDR1 and CDR2 sequences are SGHAT and FQNNGV. This CDR3 has 11 amino acids. V gave up 5 bases and J gave up 3 bases, with 5 bases separating them. The CDR3 DNA sequence: TGTGCCAGCAGCCCCGGCTACGAGCAGTACTTC. It encodes CASSPGYEQYF.

This chain connects TRBV4-1 to TRBJ2-3, with D maybe TRBD2 (6 bases). Germline lookup yields CDR1 MGHRA and CDR2 YSYEKL. The CDR3 is 14 residues long. V shed 0 bases and J shed 3 bases, with 7 bases lying between them. CDR3 loop: CASSQEGTTDTQYF. The CDR3 DNA sequence: TGCGCCAGCAGCCAAGAGGGGACTACAGATACGCAGTATTTT.

The chain has TRBV2 and TRBJ1-2; TRBD1 aligns across 8 bases. CDR1 and CDR2 (germline): SNHLY, FYNNEI. This CDR3 has 14 residues. The V segment lost 6 bases and the J segment 4 bases; nucleotides outside the gene matches: 7. The CDR3 here is CASSGQGSTYGYTF. The CDR3, as DNA: TGTGCCAGCAGCGGACAGGGATCGACCTATGGCTACACCTTC.

In its sample, this clone was seen a few times. This chain joins TRBV19 and TRBJ2-7, with 8 bases identical to TRBD1. Trimming cost V 4 bases and J 3 bases; bases outside gene matches: 5. CDR3 length: 14 residues. Germline CDR1 LNHDA, CDR2 SQIVND (reference sequence). For the CDR3, the DNA is TGTGCCAGTAGTAGCAGGGGGCTTGACTACGAGCAGTACTTC. Protein: CASSSRGLDYEQYF.

The CDR3 DNA reads TGTGCCAGCAGTTTAGGTCTAGGCTCCTACGAGCAGTACTTC. The encoded protein is CASSLGLGSYEQYF. This chain joins TRBV27 and TRBJ2-7, with no clear D. V lost 2 bases and J 0 bases, leaving 8 bases between the germline ends. This CDR3 is built from 14 residues. Germline V gives CDR1 MNHEY, CDR2 SMNVEV (reference sequence).

This chain connects TRBV15 to TRBJ2-7; a possible D gene is TRBD1 (5 bases). V was shortened by 8 bases and J by 0 bases, with 8 bases between the two germline ends. Germline lookup yields CDR1 LNHNV and CDR2 YYDKDF (reference sequence). The CDR3 has 12 residues. This CDR3 reads CATQDNSYEQYF. CDR3 nucleotide sequence: TGTGCCACCCAGGACAACTCCTACGAGCAGTACTTC.

The chain carries TRBV9 and TRBJ2-7; 9 nucleotides match TRBD2. The CDR3 totals 14 residues. V was clipped by 2 bases and J by 1 base; unmatched bases: 1. Germline CDR1 is SGDLS and CDR2 is YYNGEE. The CDR3 loop reads CASSVSGGSYEQYF. The CDR3 DNA reads as TGTGCCAGCAGCGTCAGCGGGGGGTCCTACGAGCAGTACTTC.

The chain carries TRBV5-5 and TRBJ2-7; 13 nucleotides line up with TRBD2. Germline loops: CDR1 SGHKS, CDR2 YYEKEE (reference sequence). Trimming cost V 3 bases and J 6 bases; bases outside gene matches: 3. The CDR3 sequence is 14 residues long. The CDR3: CASSSGLAGSEQYF. The CDR3 region has the DNA TGTGCCAGCAGCTCGGGACTAGCGGGGTCCGAGCAGTACTTC.

The CDR3 sequence is CASSYGGPRNTEAFF. CDR3 coding DNA: TGTGCCAGCAGTTACGGGGGCCCTAGGAACACTGAAGCTTTCTTT. The chain has TRBV6-5 and TRBJ1-1; a possible D gene is TRBD1 (6 bases). V was pared by 2 bases and J by 1 base, with 11 bases between. Germline V CDR1 and CDR2: MNHEY, SVGAGI. The CDR3 is 15 residues long.

The chain carries TRBV25-1 and TRBJ1-1; 9 bases match TRBD1. Germline-derived CDR1 and CDR2 are MGHDK and SYGVNS. The CDR3 length is 15 residues. Unmatched junction bases numbered 6, after V lost 6 bases and J lost 1 base. The CDR3, as DNA: TGTGCCAGCAGACACGACAGGGGGAAGAACACTGAAGCTTTCTTT. This codes for CASRHDRGKNTEAFF.

The chain carries TRBV18 and TRBJ2-5, with 8 bases lining up with TRBD1. J gave up 1 base and V 6 bases, and 10 bases lay outside the gene matches. The CDR3 runs 16 residues. CDR1 and CDR2 (germline): KGHSH, LQKENI. CDR3 residues: CASSQDRDGGQETQYF. CDR3 in DNA: TGTGCCAGCTCCCAGGACAGGGACGGGGGCCAAGAGACCCAGTACTTC.

This rearrangement joins TRBV5-4 to TRBJ1-1, with TRBD1 matching over 9 bases. CDR3 size: 14 residues. The J segment lost 4 bases and the V segment lost 4 bases, leaving 5 bases of the junction unmatched. The V gene's germline CDR1 is SGHNT and CDR2 YYREEE (reference sequence). The CDR3 DNA reads as TGTGCCAGCAGCCTGGGACAGGGTAGCACTGAAGCTTTCTTT. Its protein product is CASSLGQGSTEAFF.

The chain combines TRBV7-2 with TRBJ2-1; 9 nucleotides align to TRBD2. Germline values: CDR1 SGHTA, CDR2 FQGNSA. The ends lost 0 bases at V and 5 bases at J; junction bases unmatched: 8. The CDR3 sequence is 17 residues long. Here the CDR3 DNA reads TGTGCCAGCAGCTTAGCGCGAGAGGGACTAGCCAACAATGAGCAGTTCTTC. Its translation is CASSLAREGLANNEQFF. Supplemented by reference TRBV7-2 and TRBJ2-1, the full variable domain reads GAGVSQSPSNKVTEKGKDVELRCDPISGHTALYWYRQSLGQGLEFLIYFQGNSAPDKSGLPSDRFSAERTGGSVSTLTIQRTQQEDSAVYLCASSLAREGLANNEQFFGPGTRLTVL.

The chain recombines TRBV5-1 with TRBJ2-3, with 12 nucleotides matching TRBD2. V shed 0 bases and J 6 bases; nucleotides not matched to a gene: 5. Germline assignment: CDR1 SGHRS and CDR2 YFSETQ. CDR3 length equals 16 residues. The CDR3 DNA reads as TGCGCCAGCAGCTTGGGATCTAGCGGGGGGGTGGATACGCAGTATTTT. Translated: CASSLGSSGGVDTQYF.